This T cell receptor beta chain was captured in a study of lung T cells in sarcoidosis with Löfgren's syndrome. TCRdb reanalysed the reads using MiXCR and keeps one entry per CDR3 protein. The sample records 15,000 to 25,000 distinct CDR3 sequences, around a fifth being singletons. In this sample, this clonotype turned up many times. The antigen is unknown. CDR1 and CDR2 (germline): SGHTA, FQGNSA. The CDR3 length is 14 residues. Trimming took off 0 bases at V and 12 bases at J, with 12 bases between the two ends. Study conclusions and caveats: TRAV12-1 and TRBV2 were reportedly most expanded in Löfgren's patients. Multiple Löfgren's syndrome patients reportedly shared TRAV12-1 and TRBV2 CDR3 motifs.

This chain connects TRBV7-2 to TRBJ1-6; D unresolved. The receptor was isolated from a human donor with sarcoidosis (Löfgren's syndrome or another form), or a control subject (not recorded which). The sequenced sample was CD4+ T cells from bronchoalveolar lavage. As DNA, the CDR3 is TGTGCCAGCAGCTTAGCCCGGGAAAGAATACCCCTCCACTTT. Amino acids: CASSLARERIPLHF.